This TCR beta chain comes out of a study of cytomegalovirus exposure and HLA in healthy donors. Study-wide context: Of a few hundred genotyped donors, 81% grouped in the Caucasian-associated ancestry cluster.

Study results and caveats: With further analysis later on, most CMV-associated TCR beta chains appeared HLA-restricted. Per a prior analysis, the majority of TCR beta V segments were productive roughly 90% or roughly 30% of the time. One later analysis reportedly identified an Asian-associated ancestry cluster that showed fewer N-insertions than the roughly 700-donor mean.

The germline V gene encodes CDR1 SGHRS and CDR2 YFSETQ. CDR3 length: 14 amino acids. J gave up 6 bases and V 1 base, and 2 bases lay outside the gene matches. A word on this clone: What it binds is not known.

Vbeta (60) and Jbeta (13) primers were used in the PCR. Generated by immunoSEQ multiplex PCR, the TCRdb table keeps only in-frame clones and is missing some. The sample carries roughly 160,000 clones, about three quarters recorded once. The chain combines TRBV5-1 with TRBJ1-4; TRBD1 matches 8 bases. This sequence was found in a female donor in good health and CMV-seronegative. The sequenced material came from PBMCs. The CDR3 DNA reads as TGCGCCAGCAGCTTGCGGGGACAGGATGAAAAACTGTTTTTT. Amino acids: CASSLRGQDEKLFF.